The clone carrying this T cell receptor beta chain was recorded only once. Study members were between roughly 18 and 90 years old and lived in some 22 US regions. Participant reports of clinical history set cohort assignment. Under the authors' procedure: How many nucleated cells were present was estimated from reference gene primer amplification. Profiled with immunoSEQ multiplex PCR; TCRdb holds only in-frame clones, not every one. V and J calls and clone size follow that table, whereas D and trimming were derived from the DNA. The sample consists of some 380,000 clones, around 90% of them appearing once. This sample was taken from a study of blood T cell repertoires in COVID-19. Turning to the study itself: Sample material is recorded as cDNA or gDNA derived from T cells, B-cell-depleted T cells, or PBMCs.

Germline CDR1 MNHNS, CDR2 SASEGT. V lost 1 base and J lost 2; bases outside the gene matches: 3. This CDR3 spans 15 amino acids. The sequenced sample consisted of PBMCs or T cells enriched from blood (not recorded which). V is TRBV6-1 and J is TRBJ1-2; TRBD1 aligns across 8 bases. This clonotype was obtained from a woman between 40 and 55 years old with acute COVID-19. The CDR3 sequence: CASSEGAGGNYGYTF. The CDR3, as DNA: TGTGCCAGCAGTGAAGGGGCAGGGGGCAACTATGGCTACACCTTC.